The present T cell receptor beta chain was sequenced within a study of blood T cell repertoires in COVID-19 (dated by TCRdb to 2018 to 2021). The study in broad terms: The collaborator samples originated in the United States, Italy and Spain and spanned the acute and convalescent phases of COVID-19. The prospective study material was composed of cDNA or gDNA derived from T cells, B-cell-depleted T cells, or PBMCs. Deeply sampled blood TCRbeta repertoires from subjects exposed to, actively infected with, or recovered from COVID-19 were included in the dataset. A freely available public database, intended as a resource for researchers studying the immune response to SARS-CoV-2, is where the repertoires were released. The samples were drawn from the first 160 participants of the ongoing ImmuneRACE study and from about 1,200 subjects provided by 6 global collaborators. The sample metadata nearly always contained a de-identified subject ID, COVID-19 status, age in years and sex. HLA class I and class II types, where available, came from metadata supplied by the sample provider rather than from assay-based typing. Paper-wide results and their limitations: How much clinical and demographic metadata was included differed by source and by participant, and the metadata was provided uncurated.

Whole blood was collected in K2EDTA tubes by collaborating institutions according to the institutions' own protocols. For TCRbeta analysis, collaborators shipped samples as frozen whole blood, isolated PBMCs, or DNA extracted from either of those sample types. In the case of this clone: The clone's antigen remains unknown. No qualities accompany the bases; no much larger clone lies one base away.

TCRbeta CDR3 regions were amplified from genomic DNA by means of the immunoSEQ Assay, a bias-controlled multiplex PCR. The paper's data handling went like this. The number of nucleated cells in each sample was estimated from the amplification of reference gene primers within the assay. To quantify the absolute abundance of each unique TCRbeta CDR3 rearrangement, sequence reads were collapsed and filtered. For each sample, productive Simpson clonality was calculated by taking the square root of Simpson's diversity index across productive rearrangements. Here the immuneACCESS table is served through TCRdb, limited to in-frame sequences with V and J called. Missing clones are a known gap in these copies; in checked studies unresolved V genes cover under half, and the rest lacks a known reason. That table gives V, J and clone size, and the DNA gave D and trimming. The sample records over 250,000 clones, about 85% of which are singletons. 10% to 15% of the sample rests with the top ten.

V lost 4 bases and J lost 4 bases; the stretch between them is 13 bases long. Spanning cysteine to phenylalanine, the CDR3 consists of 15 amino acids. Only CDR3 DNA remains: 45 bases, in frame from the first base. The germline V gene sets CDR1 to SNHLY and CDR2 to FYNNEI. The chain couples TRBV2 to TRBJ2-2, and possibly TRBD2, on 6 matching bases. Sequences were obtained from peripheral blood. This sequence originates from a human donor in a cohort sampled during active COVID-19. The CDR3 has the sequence CASSANRLGTGELFF. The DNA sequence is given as TGTGCCAGCAGTGCAAACAGACTAGGCACCGGGGAGCTGTTTTTT.